A selection of T cell receptor beta chains follows, all from one sample in a study of beta chain features in type 1 diabetes. Generated by immunoSEQ multiplex PCR, the TCRdb table keeps only in-frame clones and is missing some. The sample lists about 400,000 clones, 10% to 15% occurring once. Sample: naive CD4+ T cells from blood. All receptors come from a man between 18 and 29 years old in good health. CDR3s include the opening cysteine and the closing phenylalanine or tryptophan. D genes are given only for firm matches. Size values are once, few and many counts, or a class for expanded clones, and some rows have none.

cdr3_nt: TGTGCCTGCGGGTACGGACAGCTCAATCAGCCCCAGCATTTT
cdr3_aa: CACGYGQLNQPQHF
v_call: TRBV30
d_call: NA
cdr3_length: 14
j_call: TRBJ1-5
clone_size: few

cdr3_nt: TGTGCCAGCAGCTTCCGGGGTACGGATACGCAGTATTTT
cdr3_aa: CASSFRGTDTQYF
v_call: TRBV7-2
d_call: NA
cdr3_length: 13
j_call: TRBJ2-3
clone_size: few

cdr3_nt: TGCGCCAGCAGCCGGGGACAGGGTGGAGAGACCCAGTACTTC
cdr3_aa: CASSRGQGGETQYF
v_call: TRBV4-1
d_call: TRBD1
cdr3_length: 14
j_call: TRBJ2-5
clone_size: NA

cdr3_nt: TGTGCCAGCAGCCGAATGGGCTCAAACCAAGATACGCAGTATTTT
cdr3_aa: CASSRMGSNQDTQYF
v_call: TRBV7-3
d_call: NA
cdr3_length: 15
j_call: TRBJ2-3
clone_size: few

cdr3_nt: TGTGCCAGCAGTACCCCGGACAGGGCAAGCTCCTACGAGCAGTACTTC
cdr3_aa: CASSTPDRASSYEQYF
v_call: TRBV28
d_call: TRBD1
cdr3_length: 16
j_call: TRBJ2-7
clone_size: few

cdr3_nt: TGCAGCGCCACGGTGGGGCTAGCGGGTTCCGAGCAGTACTTC
cdr3_aa: CSATVGLAGSEQYF
v_call: TRBV29-1
d_call: TRBD2
cdr3_length: 14
j_call: TRBJ2-7
clone_size: few

cdr3_nt: TGTGCCAGCGGACGGACAGGGTACTACGAGCAGTACTTC
cdr3_aa: CASGRTGYYEQYF
v_call: TRBV6-5
d_call: TRBD1
cdr3_length: 13
j_call: TRBJ2-7
clone_size: NA

cdr3_nt: TGTGCCAGCAGCGGAGCTGGCACTGAAGCTTTCTTT
cdr3_aa: CASSGAGTEAFF
v_call: TRBV9
d_call: NA
cdr3_length: 12
j_call: TRBJ1-1
clone_size: NA

cdr3_nt: TGTGCCAGTAGTATGGCGGCGAGCTCCTACGAGCAGTACTTC
cdr3_aa: CASSMAASSYEQYF
v_call: TRBV19
d_call: NA
cdr3_length: 14
j_call: TRBJ2-7
clone_size: NA

cdr3_nt: TGTGCCAGCAGCTTAGGTCACCATTCGAGCTCCTACGAGCAGTACTTC
cdr3_aa: CASSLGHHSSSYEQYF
v_call: TRBV7-2
d_call: NA
cdr3_length: 16
j_call: TRBJ2-7
clone_size: few

cdr3_nt: TGTGCCAGCAGCTTGACTTCAAGCTCCTACAATGAGCAGTTCTTC
cdr3_aa: CASSLTSSSYNEQFF
v_call: TRBV7-2
d_call: NA
cdr3_length: 15
j_call: TRBJ2-1
clone_size: few

cdr3_nt: TGTGCCAGCAGTTTCCCGACAGGGGAGGGCTATGGCTACACCTTC
cdr3_aa: CASSFPTGEGYGYTF
v_call: TRBV28
d_call: TRBD1
cdr3_length: 15
j_call: TRBJ1-2
clone_size: NA

cdr3_nt: TGTGCCAGCAGCTTGGGGGGCAGGGCGATTGAAGCTTTCTTT
cdr3_aa: CASSLGGRAIEAFF
v_call: TRBV5-6
d_call: NA
cdr3_length: 14
j_call: TRBJ1-1
clone_size: few

cdr3_nt: TGTGCCAGCAGCCAGTATTCCGGGACAGCGAATTCACCCCTCCACTTT
cdr3_aa: CASSQYSGTANSPLHF
v_call: TRBV4-2
d_call: TRBD1
cdr3_length: 16
j_call: TRBJ1-6
clone_size: few

cdr3_nt: TGTGCCAGCAGTGAAGGCACCAGCGTAGGCGAGCAGTACTTC
cdr3_aa: CASSEGTSVGEQYF
v_call: TRBV6-1
d_call: NA
cdr3_length: 14
j_call: TRBJ2-7
clone_size: NA

cdr3_nt: TGCGCCAGCAGCCAAGATTATCCGGGAGGTGACTCAGATACGCAGTATTTT
cdr3_aa: CASSQDYPGGDSDTQYF
v_call: TRBV4-3
d_call: TRBD2
cdr3_length: 17
j_call: TRBJ2-3
clone_size: few

cdr3_nt: TGTGCCATCAGTTCTCGGGACACATCCTACGAGCAGTACTTC
cdr3_aa: CAISSRDTSYEQYF
v_call: TRBV10-3
d_call: NA
cdr3_length: 14
j_call: TRBJ2-7
clone_size: NA

cdr3_nt: TGTGCCAGCAGCTTAGTAGGTGGGGGCCCCGGAAATGAGCAGTTCTTC
cdr3_aa: CASSLVGGGPGNEQFF
v_call: TRBV7-9
d_call: NA
cdr3_length: 16
j_call: TRBJ2-1
clone_size: few

cdr3_nt: TGTGCCAGCAGTGGGGCCAGCTTAAACAATGAGCAGTTCTTC
cdr3_aa: CASSGASLNNEQFF
v_call: TRBV28
d_call: NA
cdr3_length: 14
j_call: TRBJ2-1
clone_size: NA

cdr3_nt: TGCGCCAGCAGCCAAGCGGGTACTAGCGGCACAGATACGCAGTATTTT
cdr3_aa: CASSQAGTSGTDTQYF
v_call: TRBV5-1
d_call: TRBD2
cdr3_length: 16
j_call: TRBJ2-3
clone_size: NA

cdr3_nt: TGTGCCTTAGACAGCAACTATGGCTACACCTTC
cdr3_aa: CALDSNYGYTF
v_call: TRBV30
d_call: NA
cdr3_length: 11
j_call: TRBJ1-2
clone_size: few

cdr3_nt: TGTGCCAGCAGCTTTCACCCTACCCGAGAGACCCAGTACTTC
cdr3_aa: CASSFHPTRETQYF
v_call: TRBV11-2
d_call: NA
cdr3_length: 14
j_call: TRBJ2-5
clone_size: NA

cdr3_nt: TGTGCCAGCAGCGCCACGAGGGCCCGATCCTACAATGAGCAGTTCTTC
cdr3_aa: CASSATRARSYNEQFF
v_call: TRBV9
d_call: NA
cdr3_length: 16
j_call: TRBJ2-1
clone_size: few

cdr3_nt: TGTGCCAGTAACTTTATTAGAGGGGACTTAAACACCGGGGAGCTGTTTTTT
cdr3_aa: CASNFIRGDLNTGELFF
v_call: TRBV19
d_call: NA
cdr3_length: 17
j_call: TRBJ2-2
clone_size: few

cdr3_nt: TGTGCCAGCAGCTCGCGGAAAGGGGTACGGGAGACCCAGTACTTC
cdr3_aa: CASSSRKGVRETQYF
v_call: TRBV5-4
d_call: NA
cdr3_length: 15
j_call: TRBJ2-5
clone_size: NA

cdr3_nt: TGTGCCAGCAGCTCTCCACTCGGACAGGGGGCGATGAGGGAGCAGTACTTC
cdr3_aa: CASSSPLGQGAMREQYF
v_call: TRBV7-2
d_call: TRBD1
cdr3_length: 17
j_call: TRBJ2-7
clone_size: few

cdr3_nt: TGTGCTCTCCCGGGACAGGGGGGAAATGGGCAGTTCTTC
cdr3_aa: CALPGQGGNGQFF
v_call: TRBV30
d_call: TRBD1
cdr3_length: 13
j_call: TRBJ2-1
clone_size: few

cdr3_nt: TGTGCCAGCAGCCAAGCTGACAGGGTGAACACTGAAGCTTTCTTT
cdr3_aa: CASSQADRVNTEAFF
v_call: TRBV9
d_call: TRBD1
cdr3_length: 15
j_call: TRBJ1-1
clone_size: few

cdr3_nt: TGTGCCAGCAGCCAAGAGGGCCAGGGGCTCGGAGCTTTCTTT
cdr3_aa: CASSQEGQGLGAFF
v_call: TRBV4-2
d_call: NA
cdr3_length: 14
j_call: TRBJ1-1
clone_size: NA

cdr3_nt: TGTGCCAGCAGTCCCCCACGGGGAGGGAGCTACGAGCAGTACTTC
cdr3_aa: CASSPPRGGSYEQYF
v_call: TRBV27
d_call: TRBD2
cdr3_length: 15
j_call: TRBJ2-7
clone_size: NA

cdr3_nt: TGTGCCACCAGCAGACTGACAGGGGCGAACACTGAAGCTTTCTTT
cdr3_aa: CATSRLTGANTEAFF
v_call: TRBV15
d_call: TRBD1
cdr3_length: 15
j_call: TRBJ1-1
clone_size: many

cdr3_nt: TGTGCCAGCAGTTTTCCTAAGGGACTAGCGGGATCTGAGCAGTTCTTC
cdr3_aa: CASSFPKGLAGSEQFF
v_call: TRBV28
d_call: TRBD2
cdr3_length: 16
j_call: TRBJ2-1
clone_size: NA

cdr3_nt: TGTGCCAGCTCCTCGTACCGGGACAGCTACTCCAGACAGTACTTC
cdr3_aa: CASSSYRDSYSRQYF
v_call: TRBV25-1
d_call: TRBD1
cdr3_length: 15
j_call: TRBJ2-7
clone_size: NA

cdr3_nt: TGTGCCAGCAGCTGGGGACTCGGCAGCCAAGAGACCCAGTACTTC
cdr3_aa: CASSWGLGSQETQYF
v_call: TRBV5-6
d_call: NA
cdr3_length: 15
j_call: TRBJ2-5
clone_size: few

cdr3_nt: TGTGCCAGCAGCCCCGGGGGGTCCGAAGAGACCCAGTACTTC
cdr3_aa: CASSPGGSEETQYF
v_call: TRBV7-2
d_call: TRBD2
cdr3_length: 14
j_call: TRBJ2-5
clone_size: NA

cdr3_nt: TGTGCCAGTAGTACCGCAGGACACTCCTACGAGCAGTACTTC
cdr3_aa: CASSTAGHSYEQYF
v_call: TRBV19
d_call: NA
cdr3_length: 14
j_call: TRBJ2-7
clone_size: few

cdr3_nt: TGTGCCAGCAGTTTCAGCGGGAGGCCCAACTTC
cdr3_aa: CASSFSGRPNF
v_call: TRBV7-8
d_call: TRBD2
cdr3_length: 11
j_call: TRBJ2-7
clone_size: few

cdr3_nt: TGTGCCAGTGTTACCCGGGGAGGGGCCAACGTCCTGACTTTC
cdr3_aa: CASVTRGGANVLTF
v_call: TRBV19
d_call: NA
cdr3_length: 14
j_call: TRBJ2-6
clone_size: few

cdr3_nt: TGTGCCAGCAGTCACAGGGTTTCCACTGAAGCTTTCTTT
cdr3_aa: CASSHRVSTEAFF
v_call: TRBV28
d_call: NA
cdr3_length: 13
j_call: TRBJ1-1
clone_size: once

cdr3_nt: TGCAGCGTTACAGGGACAGGGTTATCCTACGAGCAGTACTTC
cdr3_aa: CSVTGTGLSYEQYF
v_call: TRBV29-1
d_call: TRBD1
cdr3_length: 14
j_call: TRBJ2-7
clone_size: NA

cdr3_nt: TGTGCCAGCGGACAGGGGGACCTTTACGAGCAGTACTTC
cdr3_aa: CASGQGDLYEQYF
v_call: TRBV28
d_call: TRBD1
cdr3_length: 13
j_call: TRBJ2-7
clone_size: few

cdr3_nt: TGCGCCAGCAGCAGGACAGCGAACACTGAAGCTTTCTTT
cdr3_aa: CASSRTANTEAFF
v_call: TRBV5-1
d_call: NA
cdr3_length: 13
j_call: TRBJ1-1
clone_size: few

cdr3_nt: TGTGCCAGCAGTCTCGCTTCAGTAAACACCATATATTTT
cdr3_aa: CASSLASVNTIYF
v_call: TRBV28
d_call: NA
cdr3_length: 13
j_call: TRBJ1-3
clone_size: few

cdr3_nt: TGTGCCAGCTCACCGGGGGGAGGATACGAGCAGTACTTC
cdr3_aa: CASSPGGGYEQYF
v_call: TRBV18
d_call: NA
cdr3_length: 13
j_call: TRBJ2-7
clone_size: many

cdr3_nt: TGCAGCGTTGAAGACGGTGGTACTGAAGCTTTCTTT
cdr3_aa: CSVEDGGTEAFF
v_call: TRBV29-1
d_call: NA
cdr3_length: 12
j_call: TRBJ1-1
clone_size: NA

cdr3_nt: TGTGCCAGCATGGGAACAGGGGGCCCTGGGGCCAACGTCCTGACTTTC
cdr3_aa: CASMGTGGPGANVLTF
v_call: TRBV9
d_call: TRBD1
cdr3_length: 16
j_call: TRBJ2-6
clone_size: few